Following are 25 T cell receptor beta chains from one sample sequenced in a study of T cell changes during pregnancy in multiple sclerosis. Libraries were prepared by immunoSEQ multiplex PCR; TCRdb keeps only in-frame clonotypes and omits some of them. The sample holds 20,000 to 30,000 clones; around 89% are singletons and the top ten take 0.74%. The starting material was CD4+ T cells from peripheral blood mononuclear cells, obtained in the first trimester of pregnancy. Receptor source: a female donor in good health, enrolled as a control in a pregnancy study.

The chain is built from TRBV5-4 and TRBJ1-1; D gene uncertain. Trimming took off 7 bases at V and 0 bases at J, with 10 bases between the two ends. This CDR3 spans 13 amino acids. CDR1 SGHNT and CDR2 YYREEE come from the germline V gene (reference sequence). Here the CDR3 DNA reads TGTGCCAGCGCGGCGCAATTGAACACTGAAGCTTTCTTT. It translates to CASAAQLNTEAFF.

The V gene is TRBV2, the J gene TRBJ1-2, with 9 bases aligning to TRBD1. Looked up from germline, CDR1 is SNHLY and CDR2 is FYNNEI. The ends lost 7 bases at V and 4 bases at J; junction bases unmatched: 7. The CDR3 totals 14 residues. For the CDR3, the DNA is TGTGCCAGCACCTTGACAGGGGGAGGCTATGGCTACACCTTC. It codes for CASTLTGGGYGYTF.

This clone is a singleton in its sample. The J gene is TRBJ2-7, the V gene TRBV20-1, with D perhaps TRBD1 (5 bases). The CDR3 totals 11 residues. The V end was cut by 6 bases, the J end by 4 bases, with 10 bases between. CDR1 and CDR2 from the germline V gene are DFQATT and SNEGSKA (reference sequence). CDR3 protein: CSAVTEYEQYF. CDR3 nucleotides: TGCAGTGCCGTGACAGAATACGAGCAGTACTTC.

Only one count was recorded for this clone. The V gene is TRBV28, the J gene TRBJ2-7; TRBD1 aligns across 8 bases. Germline lookup yields CDR1 MDHEN and CDR2 SYDVKM. J was trimmed by 3 bases and V by 10 bases; bases with no gene match: 8. CDR3 length equals 13 residues. As DNA, the CDR3 is TGTGCCACCCAGGACAGGGTCCTCTACGAGCAGTACTTC. Amino acid sequence: CATQDRVLYEQYF.

The chain employs TRBV29-1 and TRBJ2-3; TRBD2 aligns across 10 bases. J gave up 4 bases and V 5 bases, and 12 bases lay outside the gene matches. The CDR3 totals 16 residues. Germline V gives CDR1 SQVTM, CDR2 ANQGSEA. In DNA form, the CDR3 reads TGCAGCGTTAGTACCCCAGCGGGGGGGCCCCCAGATACGCAGTATTTT. Encoded protein: CSVSTPAGGPPDTQYF.

This chain connects TRBV25-1 to TRBJ1-2, with 11 bases aligning to TRBD1. V lost 3 bases to trimming and J lost 7 bases; unmatched junction nucleotides: 10. The CDR3 length is 16 residues. CDR1 and CDR2 (germline): MGHDK, SYGVNS. CDR3 residues: CASSDWTGGGFSGYTF. In DNA form, the CDR3 reads TGTGCCAGCAGTGATTGGACAGGGGGCGGCTTCTCTGGCTACACCTTC.

CDR3 DNA: TGTGCCAGCAGCGTGAGTCAAAGAATATACAATGAGCAGTTCTTC. Protein: CASSVSQRIYNEQFF. The chain uses TRBV9 and TRBJ2-1, with D unresolved. The CDR3 has 15 residues. CDR1 is SGDLS and CDR2 is YYNGEE in the germline V gene. V gave up 2 bases and J gave up 4 bases, with 13 bases separating them. Filled out from reference TRBV9 and TRBJ2-1, the complete variable domain reads DSGVTQTPKHLITATGQRVTLRCSPRSGDLSVYWYQQSLDQGLQFLIQYYNGEERAKGNILERFSAQQFPDLHSELNLSSLELGDSALYFCASSVSQRIYNEQFFGPGTRLTVL.

This clone appeared a single time. This chain connects TRBV9 to TRBJ2-4, with D perhaps TRBD1 (5 bases). The V end was cut by 0 bases, the J end by 7 bases, with 8 bases between. The CDR3 consists of 13 residues. CDR1 and CDR2 (germline): SGDLS, YYNGEE. The CDR3 DNA reads as TGTGCCAGCAGCGTAGAAGCAGGGAACATTCAGTACTTC. Translation: CASSVEAGNIQYF.

This clone came up once. The rearrangement links TRBV23-1 to TRBJ2-3, with a weak D call TRBD2 (5 bases). TRBV23-1 is sorted into the ORF group, with uncertain function. V lost 3 bases and J 5 bases, leaving 18 bases between the germline ends. The CDR3 length is 16 residues. CDR3 DNA sequence: TGCGCCAGCAGTCATCAACAGTCTAGCCGCCAAGATACGCAGTATTTT. This gives the protein CASSHQQSSRQDTQYF.

The J gene is TRBJ2-3, the V gene TRBV5-1; TRBD1 matches 9 bases. Germline lookup yields CDR1 SGHRS and CDR2 YFSETQ. The CDR3 runs 18 residues. V dropped 5 bases and J dropped 0; count of bases not matched to a gene: 13. CDR3 loop: CASSPQPGQGPSTDTQYF. The CDR3 DNA reads TGCGCCAGCAGTCCTCAACCGGGACAGGGTCCTAGCACAGATACGCAGTATTTT.

The CDR3 nucleotides are TGTGCCATCAGTGAGTCCCGGGGAACCTACGAGCAGTACTTC. As protein: CAISESRGTYEQYF. V is TRBV10-3 and J is TRBJ2-7; D possibly corresponds to TRBD2 (5 bases). Germline V lookup: CDR1 ENHRY, CDR2 SYGVKD. The V end lost 0 bases, the J end lost 2 bases, and 8 bases lay between the germline ends. The CDR3 length is 14 residues.

The chain is built from TRBV19 and TRBJ2-5; D perhaps matches TRBD1 (6 bases). The V and J ends lost 4 bases and 2 bases respectively, with 14 bases between them. Per the germline V gene, CDR1 is LNHDA and CDR2 is SQIVND (reference sequence). The CDR3 loop spans 15 amino acids. Here the CDR3 reads CASSRGQSPQETQYF. As DNA, the CDR3 is TGTGCCAGTAGTAGAGGACAGAGCCCTCAAGAGACCCAGTACTTC.

The genes are TRBV7-9 and TRBJ1-4, with 10 bases aligning to TRBD1. This CDR3 region has 15 residues. The germline V gene encodes CDR1 SEHNR and CDR2 FQNEAQ (reference sequence). Trimming cost V 3 bases and J 5 bases; bases outside gene matches: 3. The CDR3, as DNA: TGTGCCAGCAGCTTGGGGACAGGGGCGAATGAAAAACTGTTTTTT. The encoded protein is CASSLGTGANEKLFF. The entire variable domain, with the rest obtained from reference TRBV7-9 and TRBJ1-4, is as follows: DTGVSQNPRHKITKRGQNVTFRCDPISEHNRLYWYRQTLGQGPEFLTYFQNEAQLEKSRLLSDRFSAERPKGSFSTLEIQRTEQGDSAMYLCASSLGTGANEKLFFGSGTQLSVL.

V is TRBV11-2 and J is TRBJ2-5; unclear D gene. This CDR3 spans 13 amino acids. Germline CDR1 is SGHAT and CDR2 is FQNNGV. The V and J ends lost 0 bases and 2 bases respectively, with 4 bases between them. CDR3 bases: TGTGCCAGCAGCTTAGACAGTCAAGAGACCCAGTACTTC. Amino acid sequence: CASSLDSQETQYF.

The V call is TRBV27, the J call TRBJ1-2, with D perhaps TRBD1 (6 bases). Germline CDR1 reads MNHEY; CDR2 reads SMNVEV (reference sequence). CDR3 length: 15 amino acids. V was cut by 3 bases and J by 8 bases, with 19 bases left in between. Here the CDR3 reads CASSLNGQSRDGYTF. CDR3 DNA: TGTGCCAGCAGTTTGAATGGACAGTCCCGCGACGGCTACACCTTC.

The J gene is TRBJ2-2, the V gene TRBV13; D might be TRBD1 (5 bases). V was cut by 0 bases and J by 0 bases, with 8 bases left in between. The CDR3 loop spans 16 amino acids. Germline values: CDR1 PRHDT, CDR2 FYEKMQ (reference sequence). The CDR3 DNA sequence: TGTGCCAGCAGCTTAGGAGCAGGGACGAACACCGGGGAGCTGTTTTTT. This encodes CASSLGAGTNTGELFF.

This clone was observed a few times. The chain combines TRBV10-3 with TRBJ2-2, with 9 bases identical to TRBD1. Losses at the gene ends were 6 bases for V and 4 bases for J; bases not matched to a gene: 9. Germline V CDR1 and CDR2: ENHRY, SYGVKD. The CDR3 sequence is 16 residues long. The CDR3 DNA follows: TGTGCCATCAGCACAGGACAGGGGCTGATCACCGGGGAGCTGTTTTTT. Translated, it gives CAISTGQGLITGELFF.

V gene TRBV6-1 combines with J gene TRBJ2-7, with 10 bases that match TRBD1. The germline V gene has CDR1 MNHNS and CDR2 SASEGT. Trimming cost V 4 bases and J 0 bases; bases outside gene matches: 6. The CDR3 has 16 residues. The CDR3 here is CASSVGTGVISYEQYF. CDR3 DNA sequence: TGTGCCAGCAGTGTAGGGACAGGGGTGATCTCCTACGAGCAGTACTTC.

This rearrangement joins TRBV7-6 to TRBJ2-1, with D possibly TRBD2 on 7 matching bases. CDR1 SGHVS and CDR2 FNYEAQ come from the germline V gene. The CDR3 is made up of 17 amino acids. The V end lost 1 base, the J end lost 2 bases, and 15 bases lay between the germline ends. The CDR3 sequence is CASSLGGGGIPYNEQFF. DNA for the CDR3: TGTGCCAGCAGCTTAGGGGGAGGGGGAATCCCCTACAATGAGCAGTTCTTC.

V and J are TRBV11-3 and TRBJ2-2; D might be TRBD1 (5 bases). The germline V and J ends were trimmed by 0 bases and 0 bases, with 17 bases remaining between them. The CDR3 extends over 19 amino acids. Germline V gene data show CDR1 as SGHNT and CDR2 as YENEEA. CDR3 nucleotide sequence: TGTGCCAGCAGCTTAGAAAGGGGTTTTGGGGCCGCGAACACCGGGGAGCTGTTTTTT. Its protein product is CASSLERGFGAANTGELFF.

The chain has TRBV7-9 and TRBJ2-7; unclear D gene. Trimming left V 1 base short and J 3 bases short, with 10 bases between. Germline CDR1 SEHNR, CDR2 FQNEAQ (reference sequence). The CDR3 loop spans 14 amino acids. The CDR3 loop reads CASSLEVQLYEQYF. CDR3 nucleotide sequence: TGTGCCAGCAGCTTAGAAGTACAGCTCTACGAGCAGTACTTC.

In its sample, this clone was seen once. The chain couples TRBV4-1 to TRBJ1-1, with no clear D. Trimming pared 0 bases from V and 3 bases from J, leaving 17 bases between. The CDR3 has 17 residues. CDR1 is MGHRA, CDR2 YSYEKL, per germline. The CDR3 here is CASSQELSGLVHTEAFF. CDR3 DNA sequence: TGCGCCAGCAGCCAAGAATTGTCCGGTCTGGTACACACTGAAGCTTTCTTT.

The J gene is TRBJ1-5, the V gene TRBV9; TRBD1 might be the D (6 bases). CDR3 size: 14 residues. The germline gives CDR1 SGDLS, CDR2 YYNGEE. Trimming removed 4 bases at V and 4 bases at J, with 12 bases between. Here the CDR3 DNA reads TGTGCCAGCAGCCCGGGACACCTTAATCAGCCCCAGCATTTT. The encoded protein is CASSPGHLNQPQHF.

The genes are TRBV28 and TRBJ2-1, with D possibly being TRBD2 (5 bases). This CDR3 contains 16 residues. Trimming shortened V by 3 bases and J by 3 bases, and 15 bases separated the two germline ends. In germline, CDR1 is MDHEN, CDR2 SYDVKM. The CDR3 here is CASSFFVQRSYNEQFF. The CDR3 DNA reads as TGTGCCAGCAGTTTCTTCGTCCAGCGGAGCTACAATGAGCAGTTCTTC. The variable domain in full, with the rest retrieved from reference TRBV28 and TRBJ2-1, is DVKVTQSSRYLVKRTGEKVFLECVQDMDHENMFWYRQDPGLGLRLIYFSYDVKMKEKGDIPEGYSVSREKKERFSLILESASTNQTSMYLCASSFFVQRSYNEQFFGPGTRLTVL.

This clone was detected once. V gene TRBV6-6 combines with J gene TRBJ2-5; D possibly corresponds to TRBD2 (5 bases). Trimming stripped 0 bases from V and 5 bases from J, with 10 bases between. The CDR3 spans 14 residues. Germline CDR1 reads MNHNY; CDR2 reads SVGAGI (reference sequence). CDR3 bases: TGTGCCAGCAGTTACTCTGACCGCGGGGAGACCCAGTACTTC. This encodes CASSYSDRGETQYF.